These T cell receptor beta chains were read from a single sample in a study of neurological immune-mediated disorders. TCRdb redid the calling of the 5' RACE reads with MiXCR, one entry per CDR3 protein. The table shows about 66,000 distinct CDR3 sequences, with under 3.5% occurring only once. Sample: PBMCs. The receptor source for this set is a middle-aged man with multiple sclerosis. Each CDR3 is given with its conserved first and last residue. D genes are given only for firm matches. Some rows have no size entry. The others give once, few or many, or a class for an expanded clone.

v_gene: TRBV29-1
abundance: NA
j_gene: TRBJ2-1
d_gene: TRBD1
CDR3nt: TGCAGCGTTGAACGGGACAGATCTTACAATGAGCAGTTCTTC
CDR3aa: CSVERDRSYNEQFF

v_gene: TRBV7-9
abundance: many
j_gene: TRBJ2-5
d_gene: NA
CDR3nt: TGTGCCAGCAGCTTTGGGCTTCCCCAGTACCAAGAGACCCAGTACTTC
CDR3aa: CASSFGLPQYQETQYF

v_gene: TRBV10-3
abundance: many
j_gene: TRBJ2-3
d_gene: TRBD2
CDR3nt: TGTGCCATCAGCTCGATAGCGGGGGGCACAGATACGCAGTATTTT
CDR3aa: CAISSIAGGTDTQYF

v_gene: TRBV7-6
abundance: many
j_gene: TRBJ2-1
d_gene: TRBD1
CDR3nt: TGTGCCAGCAGCTTAGAGGGACAGGGTTTTTGGAATGAGCAGTTCTTC
CDR3aa: CASSLEGQGFWNEQFF

v_gene: TRBV5-1
abundance: many
j_gene: TRBJ1-4
d_gene: TRBD1
CDR3nt: TGCGCCAGCAGCCTGACAGGGACTGATGAAAAACTGTTTTTT
CDR3aa: CASSLTGTDEKLFF

v_gene: TRBV11-2
abundance: many
j_gene: TRBJ2-7
d_gene: NA
CDR3nt: TGTGCCAGCAGGTCTCTCAGAGACCACGAGCAGTACTTC
CDR3aa: CASRSLRDHEQYF

v_gene: TRBV5-1
abundance: NA
j_gene: TRBJ2-1
d_gene: NA
CDR3nt: TGCGCCAGCAGCTTAGGAAGCGGCCCCCTCGCGTACAATGAGCAGTTCTTC
CDR3aa: CASSLGSGPLAYNEQFF

v_gene: TRBV5-6
abundance: many
j_gene: TRBJ1-1
d_gene: TRBD1
CDR3nt: TGTGCCAGCAGCTTACAGGGGCCTGAAGCTTTCTTT
CDR3aa: CASSLQGPEAFF

v_gene: TRBV5-1
abundance: many
j_gene: TRBJ2-5
d_gene: NA
CDR3nt: TGCGCCAGCAGCGGCGGTGGGACCCAAGAGACCCAGTACTTC
CDR3aa: CASSGGGTQETQYF

v_gene: TRBV20-1
abundance: few
j_gene: TRBJ1-2
d_gene: TRBD1
CDR3nt: TGCAGTGCCGACCTCGGGACAGGGAGAGGCTACACCTTC
CDR3aa: CSADLGTGRGYTF

v_gene: TRBV3-1
abundance: many
j_gene: TRBJ2-7
d_gene: NA
CDR3nt: TGTGCCAGCAGCCCTGACTGGGGCTCCGAGCAGTACTTC
CDR3aa: CASSPDWGSEQYF

v_gene: TRBV20-1
abundance: many
j_gene: TRBJ1-5
d_gene: TRBD1
CDR3nt: TGCAGTGCTACCGACAGGGGCGGTCAGCCCCAGCATTTT
CDR3aa: CSATDRGGQPQHF

v_gene: TRBV27
abundance: many
j_gene: TRBJ1-2
d_gene: NA
CDR3nt: TGTGCCAGCAGTTCATATGGGGCAGTGGGCTATGGCTACACCTTC
CDR3aa: CASSSYGAVGYGYTF

v_gene: TRBV3-1
abundance: many
j_gene: TRBJ2-1
d_gene: NA
CDR3nt: TGTGCCAGCAGCCAACCGGGCCCCCGTGAAAATGAGCAGTTCTTC
CDR3aa: CASSQPGPRENEQFF

v_gene: TRBV29-1
abundance: NA
j_gene: TRBJ1-2
d_gene: TRBD1
CDR3nt: TGTAGCGTTACCGGGACAGGTCTTCATTGCTACACCTTC
CDR3aa: CSVTGTGLHCYTF

v_gene: TRBV10-3
abundance: many
j_gene: TRBJ2-5
d_gene: NA
CDR3nt: TGTGCCATCAGCCCACAAGGGGTGGAGACCCAGTACTTC
CDR3aa: CAISPQGVETQYF

v_gene: TRBV5-5
abundance: many
j_gene: TRBJ2-5
d_gene: TRBD2
CDR3nt: TGTGCCAGCAGCAATCCCACTAGCGGGGTTTTGGAGACCCAGTACTTC
CDR3aa: CASSNPTSGVLETQYF

v_gene: TRBV7-2
abundance: many
j_gene: TRBJ2-2
d_gene: NA
CDR3nt: TGTGCCAGCGGCGGGGCGAACACCGGGGAGCTGTTTTTT
CDR3aa: CASGGANTGELFF

v_gene: TRBV5-1
abundance: NA
j_gene: TRBJ1-2
d_gene: TRBD1
CDR3nt: TGCGCCAGCAGCCGCAATTCCGGGACAGGGTCGGGCTACACCTTC
CDR3aa: CASSRNSGTGSGYTF

v_gene: TRBV12-3/TRBV12-4
abundance: many
j_gene: TRBJ2-6
d_gene: NA
CDR3nt: TGTGCCAGCAGTCCCCAGGTTGGGTCCAACGTCCTGACTTTC
CDR3aa: CASSPQVGSNVLTF

v_gene: TRBV9
abundance: many
j_gene: TRBJ2-1
d_gene: NA
CDR3nt: TGTGCCAGCAGCGACCGGGACTGGAGCTCCTACAATGAGCAGTTCTTC
CDR3aa: CASSDRDWSSYNEQFF

v_gene: TRBV9
abundance: many
j_gene: TRBJ2-3
d_gene: NA
CDR3nt: TGTGCCAGCAGCGCCTCCCGTGATACGCAGTATTTT
CDR3aa: CASSASRDTQYF

v_gene: TRBV5-1
abundance: many
j_gene: TRBJ2-3
d_gene: NA
CDR3nt: TGCGCCAGCAGCTCAACGCGCAGGAGCACAGATACGCAGTATTTT
CDR3aa: CASSSTRRSTDTQYF

v_gene: TRBV20-1
abundance: many
j_gene: TRBJ2-5
d_gene: NA
CDR3nt: TGCAGTGCTAGATTTCTGGAGACCCAGTACTTC
CDR3aa: CSARFLETQYF

v_gene: TRBV29-1
abundance: few
j_gene: TRBJ1-2
d_gene: TRBD1
CDR3nt: TGCAGCGCTCCGGGACAGGGAGGGGACTATGGCTACACCTTC
CDR3aa: CSAPGQGGDYGYTF

v_gene: TRBV27
abundance: many
j_gene: TRBJ2-7
d_gene: TRBD2
CDR3nt: TGTGCCAGCAGAGGCCTAGCGGGAGTAAACTACGAGCAGTACTTC
CDR3aa: CASRGLAGVNYEQYF

v_gene: TRBV14
abundance: many
j_gene: TRBJ2-7
d_gene: TRBD2
CDR3nt: TGTGCCAGCAGCCATACTAGCGGGGCTTCCTACGAGCAGTACTTC
CDR3aa: CASSHTSGASYEQYF

v_gene: TRBV12-3/TRBV12-4
abundance: many
j_gene: TRBJ2-5
d_gene: TRBD2
CDR3nt: TGTGCCAGCACCATAGCGGGGCTCCAAGAGACCCAGTACTTC
CDR3aa: CASTIAGLQETQYF

v_gene: TRBV5-1
abundance: NA
j_gene: TRBJ1-6
d_gene: NA
CDR3nt: TGCGCCAGCAGCTTGGAAGGACATGGTATAGCTTCACACCTCCACTTT
CDR3aa: CASSLEGHGIASHLHF

v_gene: TRBV5-1
abundance: many
j_gene: TRBJ1-6
d_gene: NA
CDR3nt: TGCGCCAGCGGGATGTTTTTTGGTGGTTCACCCCTCCACTTT
CDR3aa: CASGMFFGGSPLHF

v_gene: TRBV20-1
abundance: many
j_gene: TRBJ2-1
d_gene: TRBD1
CDR3nt: TGCAGTGCTCACCTTAACAGGGGGCTCTACAATGAGCAGTTCTTC
CDR3aa: CSAHLNRGLYNEQFF

v_gene: TRBV5-1
abundance: many
j_gene: TRBJ2-1
d_gene: NA
CDR3nt: TGCGCCAGCAGCTCGGACATCAATGAGCAGTTCTTC
CDR3aa: CASSSDINEQFF

v_gene: TRBV12-3/TRBV12-4
abundance: many
j_gene: TRBJ2-7
d_gene: NA
CDR3nt: TGTGCCAGCAGTCTAGGGGGGAGCGAGCAGTACTTC
CDR3aa: CASSLGGSEQYF

v_gene: TRBV29-1
abundance: many
j_gene: TRBJ2-2
d_gene: NA
CDR3nt: TGCAGCGGAGGTGGCGGCACCGGGGAGCTGTTTTTT
CDR3aa: CSGGGGTGELFF

v_gene: TRBV3-1
abundance: many
j_gene: TRBJ2-2
d_gene: NA
CDR3nt: TGTGCCAGCAGCCGGGATTACACCGGGGAGCTGTTTTTT
CDR3aa: CASSRDYTGELFF

v_gene: TRBV5-1
abundance: many
j_gene: TRBJ2-1
d_gene: TRBD2
CDR3nt: TGCGCCAGCAGCTTGGCCGGGGGGAGCAATGAGCAGTTCTTC
CDR3aa: CASSLAGGSNEQFF

v_gene: TRBV5-1
abundance: NA
j_gene: TRBJ1-1
d_gene: TRBD1
CDR3nt: TGCGCCAGCAGCTTGGGACAGGGGGGATCTGAAGCTTTCTTT
CDR3aa: CASSLGQGGSEAFF

v_gene: TRBV11-2
abundance: many
j_gene: TRBJ2-7
d_gene: NA
CDR3nt: TGTGCCAGCAGCTTGAGGGACACATCCTACGAGCAGTACTTC
CDR3aa: CASSLRDTSYEQYF

v_gene: TRBV5-1
abundance: many
j_gene: TRBJ2-5
d_gene: NA
CDR3nt: TGCGCCAGCAGCGTACCGGGGGCTCAAGAGACCCAGTACTTC
CDR3aa: CASSVPGAQETQYF

v_gene: TRBV7-9
abundance: many
j_gene: TRBJ1-6
d_gene: NA
CDR3nt: TGTGCCAGCCGCCCCCGTGGCCCGGGGGGGGATAATTCACCCCTCCACTTT
CDR3aa: CASRPRGPGGDNSPLHF